The 9 T cell receptor beta chains below come from one sample, sequenced in a study of Graves' ophthalmopathy and Graves' hyperthyroidism (dated by TCRdb to the late 2010s). For sequencing, an Illumina HiSeq 2000 was employed. For repertoire sequencing, the TCR beta CDR3 regions were amplified from RNA transcripts. The first round was an RT-PCR using HTBI primers with the Qiagen OneStep RT-PCR kit, and this first round was followed by a second-round multiplex PCR, then size selection and purification. In-frame beta chains were kept once TCRdb had trimmed the public reads at Q25 with fastp and called clones with MiXCR. Duplicate CDR3 protein sequences are folded into a single record with the most common DNA and genes. The sample contains approximately 640,000 distinct CDR3 sequences, about two fifths of them found a single time. The ten largest clones take up over 2.5% of the sample. The sequencing input was peripheral blood. Receptor source: an adult man with Graves' ophthalmopathy.

Of note for this clonotype: Sequence at one end of the junction differs from germline and may be a read error. In nucleotides, the CDR3 is TGTGTCAGCAGCTTGACAGAGAACACTGAAGCTTTCTTT. Translation gives CVSSLTENTEAFF. The V call is TRBV5-6, the J call TRBJ1-1; a possible D gene is TRBD1 (5 bases). CDR3 length: 13 residues. Germline V gene sequence: CDR1 SGHDT, CDR2 YYEEEE.

This sequence joins TRBV29-1 and TRBJ1-5; D is possibly TRBD1 (5 bases). CDR3 length: 15 residues. With 8 bases removed from V and 7 bases from J, the gap between germline ends came to 24 bases. Per germline, CDR1 SQVTM and CDR2 ANQGSEA. The CDR3 DNA reads as TGCAGCTCAAGACCCGCCCCCCAGGGTGGGCAGCCCCAGCATTTT. It encodes CSSRPAPQGGQPQHF.

This clonotype was observed a single time. The V gene is TRBV11-2, the J gene TRBJ2-6; the D gene could be TRBD1 or TRBD2 (5 bases each). Between the trimmed V and J ends, which lost 7 bases and 4 bases, there was a span of 11 bases. CDR1 and CDR2 (germline): SGHAT, FQNNGV. The CDR3 length is 14 residues. The CDR3 bases are TGTGCCAGCACCACCGGGACCGGGGCCAACGTCCTGACTTTC. Amino acids: CASTTGTGANVLTF.

The rearrangement links TRBV15 to TRBJ1-5; 9 bases match TRBD1. Germline V CDR1 and CDR2: LNHNV, YYDKDF (reference sequence). With 5 bases clipped from V and 2 bases from J, the junction kept 7 bases outside the gene matches. The CDR3 is 16 residues long. The DNA of the CDR3 is TGTGCCACCAGCCGACTCCGGGACAGGGGCAATCAGCCCCAGCATTTT. This sequence encodes CATSRLRDRGNQPQHF. The full variable domain, rest sourced from reference TRBV15 and TRBJ1-5, is DAMVIQNPRYQVTQFGKPVTLSCSQTLNHNVMYWYQQKSSQAPKLLFHYYDKDFNNEADTPDNFQSRRPNTSFCFLDIRSPGLGDTAMYLCATSRLRDRGNQPQHFGDGTRLSIL.

The sample holds many counts of this clonotype. This chain connects TRBV7-2 to TRBJ2-2, with D perhaps TRBD2 (6 bases). CDR3 length: 15 residues. Germline V lookup: CDR1 SGHTA, CDR2 FQGNSA. The V end was cut by 2 bases, the J end by 3 bases, with 10 bases between. CDR3 sequence (DNA): TGTGCCAGCAGCTTAAGTCCGGGGGACACCGGGGAGCTGTTTTTT. It encodes CASSLSPGDTGELFF.

This clonotype was counted many times. The V gene is TRBV2, the J gene TRBJ2-7, with D tentatively TRBD2 (5 bases). The germline V gene encodes CDR1 SNHLY and CDR2 FYNNEI. This CDR3 spans 13 amino acids. Trimming cost V 7 bases and J 4 bases, with 14 bases left between them. CDR3 nucleotides: TGTGCCAGCACGGCGGGTAGGCCGTACGAGCAGTACTTC. It yields the protein CASTAGRPYEQYF.

This chain joins TRBV12-3 or TRBV12-4 and TRBJ1-2; 7 bases match TRBD1. This CDR3 spans 13 amino acids. Losses at the gene ends were 5 bases for V and 6 bases for J; bases not matched to a gene: 6. CDR3 sequence reads: CASSQPGQNGYTF. CDR3 nucleotide sequence: TGTGCCAGCAGTCAGCCGGGACAGAATGGCTACACCTTC.

This clonotype appeared many times. This chain connects TRBV6-5 to TRBJ1-2; D may be TRBD1 (6 bases). V shed 0 bases and J shed 7 bases, with 15 bases lying between them. The CDR3 has 15 residues. Per the germline V gene, CDR1 is MNHEY and CDR2 is SVGAGI. CDR3 residues: CASSYSGGNGAGYTF. The CDR3 nucleotides read TGTGCCAGCAGTTACTCAGGGGGGAATGGCGCTGGCTACACCTTC.

The V gene is TRBV7-2, the J gene TRBJ1-5, with D tentatively TRBD1 (6 bases). The ends were cut back, 6 bases at V and 7 bases at J, with 16 bases in the middle. The CDR3 totals 14 residues. Germline lookup yields CDR1 SGHTA and CDR2 FQGNSA. CDR3 bases: TGTGCCAGCAGTTCGGGACCCAGGGGACAGCCCCAGCATTTT. Amino acids: CASSSGPRGQPQHF.